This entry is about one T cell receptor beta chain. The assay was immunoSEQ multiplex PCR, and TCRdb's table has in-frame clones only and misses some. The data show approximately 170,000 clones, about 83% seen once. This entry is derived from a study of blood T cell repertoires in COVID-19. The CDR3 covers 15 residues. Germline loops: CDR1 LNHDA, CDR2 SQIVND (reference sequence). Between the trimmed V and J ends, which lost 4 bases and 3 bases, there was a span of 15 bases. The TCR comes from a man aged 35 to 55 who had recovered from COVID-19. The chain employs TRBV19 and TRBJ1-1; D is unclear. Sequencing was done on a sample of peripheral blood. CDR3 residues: CASSTRGRADTEAFF. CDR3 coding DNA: TGTGCCAGTAGTACTCGTGGGAGGGCGGACACTGAAGCTTTCTTT. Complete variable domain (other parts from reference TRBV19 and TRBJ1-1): DGGITQSPKYLFRKEGQNVTLSCEQNLNHDAMYWYRQDPGQGLRLIYYSQIVNDFQKGDIAEGYSVSREKKESFPLTVTSAQKNPTAFYLCASSTRGRADTEAFFGQGTRLTVV.